The present entry profiles one TCR beta chain with its context. Its antigen remains unknown. PCR primers comprised 60 Vbeta and 13 Jbeta primers. Clones were sequenced by immunoSEQ multiplex PCR, and TCRdb holds only the in-frame ones, with some missing. The sample records about 170,000 clones, roughly 79% being singletons. The data derive from a study of cytomegalovirus exposure and HLA in healthy donors. Points from the study as a whole: Analyzed later, association rates of TCRs varied across HLA loci, with DRB1 most and HLA-C fewest.

The sequencing sample was made of PBMCs. The TCR originated in a man between 40 and 49 years old in good health and CMV-seropositive.

This CDR3 reads CASSQDLAGQETQYF. The CDR3 DNA sequence: TGCGCCAGCAGCCAAGATTTGGCGGGGCAAGAGACCCAGTACTTC. V gene TRBV4-1 combines with J gene TRBJ2-5, with D perhaps TRBD2 (6 bases). The CDR3 is 15 amino acids. Trimming removed 0 bases from V and 2 bases from J, with 10 bases in between. From germline, CDR1 is MGHRA and CDR2 YSYEKL.